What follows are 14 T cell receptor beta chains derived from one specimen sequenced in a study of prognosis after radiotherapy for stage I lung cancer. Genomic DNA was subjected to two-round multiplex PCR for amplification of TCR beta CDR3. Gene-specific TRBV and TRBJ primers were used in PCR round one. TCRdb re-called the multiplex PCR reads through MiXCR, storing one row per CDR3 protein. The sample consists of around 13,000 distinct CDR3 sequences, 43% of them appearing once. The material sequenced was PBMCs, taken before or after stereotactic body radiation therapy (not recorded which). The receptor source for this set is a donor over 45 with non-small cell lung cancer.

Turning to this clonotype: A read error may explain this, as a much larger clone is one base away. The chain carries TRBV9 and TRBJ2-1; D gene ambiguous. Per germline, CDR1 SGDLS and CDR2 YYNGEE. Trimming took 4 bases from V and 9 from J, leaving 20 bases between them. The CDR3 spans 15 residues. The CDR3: CASSPAENSRSEQFF. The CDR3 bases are TGTGCCAGCAGCCCTGCCGAGAATAGTAGGTCTGAGCAGTTCTTC.

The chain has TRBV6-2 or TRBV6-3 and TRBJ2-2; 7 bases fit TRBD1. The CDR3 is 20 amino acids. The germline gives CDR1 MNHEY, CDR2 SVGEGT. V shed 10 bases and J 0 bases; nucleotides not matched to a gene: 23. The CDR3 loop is CATARDLLLTGTANTGELFF. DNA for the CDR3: TGTGCCACCGCACGCGATTTATTGCTAACCGGGACAGCGAACACCGGGGAGCTGTTTTTT.

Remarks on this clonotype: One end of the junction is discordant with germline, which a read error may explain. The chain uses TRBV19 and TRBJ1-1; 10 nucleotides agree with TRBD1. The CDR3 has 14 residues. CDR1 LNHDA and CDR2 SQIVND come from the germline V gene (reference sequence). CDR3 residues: CASSQGQGLGEALF. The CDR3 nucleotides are TGTGCCAGTAGCCAGGGACAGGGGTTAGGTGAAGCTCTCTTT.

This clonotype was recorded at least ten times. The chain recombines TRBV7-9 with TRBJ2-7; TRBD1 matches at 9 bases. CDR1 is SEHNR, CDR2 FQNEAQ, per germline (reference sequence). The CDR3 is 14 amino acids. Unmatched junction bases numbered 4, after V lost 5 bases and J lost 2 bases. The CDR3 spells CASSRGDRAYEQYF. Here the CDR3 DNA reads TGTGCCAGCAGCCGGGGGGACAGGGCCTACGAGCAGTACTTC.

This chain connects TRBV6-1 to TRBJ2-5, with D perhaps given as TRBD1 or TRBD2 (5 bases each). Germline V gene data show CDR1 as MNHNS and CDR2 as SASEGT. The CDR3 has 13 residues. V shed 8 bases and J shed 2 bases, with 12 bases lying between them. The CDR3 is CASQTGLQETQYF. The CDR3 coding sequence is TGTGCCAGCCAAACGGGGCTGCAAGAGACCCAGTACTTC.

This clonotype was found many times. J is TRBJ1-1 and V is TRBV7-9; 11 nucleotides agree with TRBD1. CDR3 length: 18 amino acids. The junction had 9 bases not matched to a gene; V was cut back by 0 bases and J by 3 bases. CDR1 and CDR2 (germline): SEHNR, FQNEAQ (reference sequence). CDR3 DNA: TGTGCCAGCAGCTTAGCGCGGAAGGACAGGGGGCGAGACACTGAAGCTTTCTTT. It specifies CASSLARKDRGRDTEAFF.

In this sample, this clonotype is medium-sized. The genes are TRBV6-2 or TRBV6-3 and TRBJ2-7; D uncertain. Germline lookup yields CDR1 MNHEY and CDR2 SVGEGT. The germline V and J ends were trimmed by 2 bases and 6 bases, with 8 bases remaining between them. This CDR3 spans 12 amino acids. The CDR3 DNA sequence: TGTGCCAGCAGTTACAGGGTCGGCGAGCAGTACTTC. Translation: CASSYRVGEQYF.

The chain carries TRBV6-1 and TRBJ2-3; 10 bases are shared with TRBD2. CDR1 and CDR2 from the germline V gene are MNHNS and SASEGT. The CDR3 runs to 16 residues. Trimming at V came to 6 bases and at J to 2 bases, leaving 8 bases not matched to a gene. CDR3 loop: CASRTTTSGPTDTQYF. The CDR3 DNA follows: TGTGCCAGCAGAACTACGACTAGCGGGCCCACAGATACGCAGTATTTT.

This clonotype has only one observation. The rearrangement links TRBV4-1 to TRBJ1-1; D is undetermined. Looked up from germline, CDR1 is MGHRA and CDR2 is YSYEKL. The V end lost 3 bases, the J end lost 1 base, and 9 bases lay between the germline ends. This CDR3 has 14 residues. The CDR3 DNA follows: TGCGCCAGCAGCCACGACGCAGGGAACACTGAAGCTTTCTTT. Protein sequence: CASSHDAGNTEAFF.

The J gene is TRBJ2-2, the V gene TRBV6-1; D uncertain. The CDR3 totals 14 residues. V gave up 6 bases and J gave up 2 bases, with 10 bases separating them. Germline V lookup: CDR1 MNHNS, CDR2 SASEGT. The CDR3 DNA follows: TGTGCCAGCAGCACGGACCGAAACACCGGGGAGCTGTTTTTT. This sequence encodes CASSTDRNTGELFF.

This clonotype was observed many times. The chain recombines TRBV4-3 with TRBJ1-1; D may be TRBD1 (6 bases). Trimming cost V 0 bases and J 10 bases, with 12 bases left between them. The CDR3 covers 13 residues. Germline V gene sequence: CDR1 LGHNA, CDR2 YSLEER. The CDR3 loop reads CASSQEFGGRAFF. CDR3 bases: TGCGCCAGCAGCCAAGAGTTCGGGGGCAGAGCTTTCTTT.

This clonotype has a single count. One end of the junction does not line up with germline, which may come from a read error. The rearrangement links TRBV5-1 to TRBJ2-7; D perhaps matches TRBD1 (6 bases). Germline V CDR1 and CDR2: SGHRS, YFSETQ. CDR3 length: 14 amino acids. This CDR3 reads CASILGTNSYEQYF. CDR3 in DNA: TGCGCCAGCATCTTGGGGACAAATTCCTACGAGCAGTACTTC.

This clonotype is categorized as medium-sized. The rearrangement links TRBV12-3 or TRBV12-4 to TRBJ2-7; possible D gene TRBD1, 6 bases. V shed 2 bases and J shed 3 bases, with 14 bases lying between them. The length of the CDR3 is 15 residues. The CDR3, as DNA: TGTGCCAGCAGTTTATGGGGGCCACCAGGCTACGAGCAGTACTTC. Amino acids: CASSLWGPPGYEQYF.

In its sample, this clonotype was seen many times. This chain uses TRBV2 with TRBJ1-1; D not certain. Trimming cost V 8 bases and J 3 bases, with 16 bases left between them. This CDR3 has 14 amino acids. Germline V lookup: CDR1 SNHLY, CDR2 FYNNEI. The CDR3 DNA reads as TGTGCCAGCGAGTTGGTCGGGAGTTACACTGAAGCTTTCTTT. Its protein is CASELVGSYTEAFF.